This T cell receptor (beta chain) derives from a study of T cells expressing NK-cell markers. On the study more broadly: Sorted T-cell subsets CD3+CD56+NKG2C+, CD3+CD56+NKG2C- and CD3+CD56-NKG2C+ were TCR beta-sequenced.

From the 5' RACE reads, TCRdb lists one entry per CDR3 protein and no DNA. This sample carries fewer than 550,000 distinct CDR3 sequences, with under 1.5% going to the ten biggest clones. The CDR3 extends over 16 amino acids. The V gene is TRBV12-3 or TRBV12-4, the J gene TRBJ2-5; TCRdb selects TRBD1, and the lack of DNA leaves this call unchecked. Sequenced input: blood T cells: a sorted CD56 or NKG2C T cell subset, CD4+ or CD8+ T cells, or bulk PBMC T cells (not recorded which). The clonotype comes from a woman aged 50 to 60 in good health. The CDR3 loop reads CASTNFIRGGQETQYF.